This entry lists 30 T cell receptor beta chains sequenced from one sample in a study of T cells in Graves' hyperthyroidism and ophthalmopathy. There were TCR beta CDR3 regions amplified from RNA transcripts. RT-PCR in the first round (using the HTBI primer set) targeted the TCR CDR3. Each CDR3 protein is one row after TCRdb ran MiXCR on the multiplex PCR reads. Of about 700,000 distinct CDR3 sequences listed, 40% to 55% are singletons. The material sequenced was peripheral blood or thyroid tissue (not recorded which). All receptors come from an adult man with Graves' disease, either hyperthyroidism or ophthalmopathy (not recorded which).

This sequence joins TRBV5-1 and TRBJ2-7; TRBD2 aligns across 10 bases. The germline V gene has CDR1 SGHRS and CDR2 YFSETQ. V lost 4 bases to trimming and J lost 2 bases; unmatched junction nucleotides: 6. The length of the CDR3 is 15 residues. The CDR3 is CASSPSGGATYEQYF. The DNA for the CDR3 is TGCGCCAGCAGCCCTAGCGGGGGTGCCACCTACGAGCAGTACTTC.

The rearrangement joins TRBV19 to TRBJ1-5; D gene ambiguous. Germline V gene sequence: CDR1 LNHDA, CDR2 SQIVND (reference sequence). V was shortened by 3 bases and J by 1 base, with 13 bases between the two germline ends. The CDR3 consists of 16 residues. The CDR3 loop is CASSIATVGSNQPQHF. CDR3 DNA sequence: TGTGCCAGTAGTATTGCAACAGTCGGAAGCAATCAGCCCCAGCATTTT.

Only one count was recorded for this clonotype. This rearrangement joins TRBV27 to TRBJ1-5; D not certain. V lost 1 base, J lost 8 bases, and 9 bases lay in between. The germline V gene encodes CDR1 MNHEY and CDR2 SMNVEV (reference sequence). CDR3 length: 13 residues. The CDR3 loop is CASSLWGSEPQHF. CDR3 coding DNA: TGTGCCAGCAGTTTATGGGGAAGCGAGCCCCAGCATTTT.

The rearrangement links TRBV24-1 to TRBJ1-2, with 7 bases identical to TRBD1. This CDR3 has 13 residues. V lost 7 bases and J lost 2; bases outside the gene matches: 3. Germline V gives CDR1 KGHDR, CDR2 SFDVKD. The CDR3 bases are TGTGCCACCAGACAGGGGTACAACTATGGCTACACCTTC. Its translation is CATRQGYNYGYTF.

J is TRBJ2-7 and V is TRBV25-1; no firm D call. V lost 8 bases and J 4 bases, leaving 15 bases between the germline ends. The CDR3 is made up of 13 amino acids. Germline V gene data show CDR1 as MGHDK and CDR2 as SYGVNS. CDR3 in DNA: TGTGCCAGCGTCGCGGCCAGCGCGTACGAGCAGTACTTC. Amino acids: CASVAASAYEQYF.

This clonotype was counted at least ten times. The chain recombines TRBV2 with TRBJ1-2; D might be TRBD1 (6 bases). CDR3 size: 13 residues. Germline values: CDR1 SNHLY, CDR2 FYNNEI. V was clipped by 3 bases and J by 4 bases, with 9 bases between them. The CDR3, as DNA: TGTGCCAGCAGTGACGGACAGTTCTATGGCTACACCTTC. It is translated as CASSDGQFYGYTF.

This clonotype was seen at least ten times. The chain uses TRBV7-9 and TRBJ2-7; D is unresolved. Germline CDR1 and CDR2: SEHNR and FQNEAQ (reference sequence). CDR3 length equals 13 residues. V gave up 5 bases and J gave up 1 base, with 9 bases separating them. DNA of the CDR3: TGTGCCAGCAGCCCAAAAACGTCCTACGAGCAGTACTTC. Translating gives CASSPKTSYEQYF.

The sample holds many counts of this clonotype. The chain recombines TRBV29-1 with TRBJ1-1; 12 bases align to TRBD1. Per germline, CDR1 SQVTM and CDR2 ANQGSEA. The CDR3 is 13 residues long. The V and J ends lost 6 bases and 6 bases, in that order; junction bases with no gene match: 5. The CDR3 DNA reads TGCAGCGTAAGAAGGGACAGGGGGCCTGAAGCTTTCTTT. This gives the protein CSVRRDRGPEAFF.

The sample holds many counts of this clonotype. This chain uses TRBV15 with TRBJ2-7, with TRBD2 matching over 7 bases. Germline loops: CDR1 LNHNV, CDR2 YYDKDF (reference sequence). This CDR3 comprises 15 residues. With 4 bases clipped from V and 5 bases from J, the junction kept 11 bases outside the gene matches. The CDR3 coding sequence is TGTGCCACCAGCACCCCCCGGGGAGGGCTCCACGAGCAGTACTTC. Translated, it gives CATSTPRGGLHEQYF.

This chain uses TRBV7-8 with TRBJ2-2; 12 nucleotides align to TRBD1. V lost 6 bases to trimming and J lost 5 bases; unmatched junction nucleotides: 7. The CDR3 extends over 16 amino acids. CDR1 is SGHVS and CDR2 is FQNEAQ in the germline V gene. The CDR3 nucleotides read TGTGCCAGCAGTGAACGGGACAGGGGGCGTACCGGGGAGCTGTTTTTT. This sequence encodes CASSERDRGRTGELFF.

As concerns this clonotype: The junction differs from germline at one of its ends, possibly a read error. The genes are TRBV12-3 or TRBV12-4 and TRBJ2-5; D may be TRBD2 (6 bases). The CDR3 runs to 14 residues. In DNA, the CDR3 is TGTGCCGGCAGTTTGGTCGCGGGGTGGGAGGCCCAGTACTTC. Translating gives CAGSLVAGWEAQYF.

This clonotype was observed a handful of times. The CDR3 DNA reads TGTGCCAGCAGCTTAATCCAGCAAGAGACCCAGTACTTC. Amino acid sequence: CASSLIQQETQYF. This rearrangement joins TRBV7-9 to TRBJ2-5; D unclear. The germline V gene has CDR1 SEHNR and CDR2 FQNEAQ (reference sequence). V gave up 2 bases and J gave up 2 bases, with 6 bases separating them. CDR3 length: 13 amino acids. The full variable domain, rest sourced from reference TRBV7-9 and TRBJ2-5, is DTGVSQNPRHKITKRGQNVTFRCDPISEHNRLYWYRQTLGQGPEFLTYFQNEAQLEKSRLLSDRFSAERPKGSFSTLEIQRTEQGDSAMYLCASSLIQQETQYFGPGTRLLVL.

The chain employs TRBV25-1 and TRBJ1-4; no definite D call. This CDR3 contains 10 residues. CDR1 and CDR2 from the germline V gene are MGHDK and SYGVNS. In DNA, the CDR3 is TGTGCTAGAGAGGCCGCTGAACTGTTTTTT. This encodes CAREAAELFF.

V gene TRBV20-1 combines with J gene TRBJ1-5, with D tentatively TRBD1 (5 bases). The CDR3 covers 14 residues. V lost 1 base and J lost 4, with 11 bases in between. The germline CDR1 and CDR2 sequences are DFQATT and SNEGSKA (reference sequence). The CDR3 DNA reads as TGCAGTGCTAGAGCCCAGGGTGGGAATCAGCCCCAGCATTTT. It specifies CSARAQGGNQPQHF.

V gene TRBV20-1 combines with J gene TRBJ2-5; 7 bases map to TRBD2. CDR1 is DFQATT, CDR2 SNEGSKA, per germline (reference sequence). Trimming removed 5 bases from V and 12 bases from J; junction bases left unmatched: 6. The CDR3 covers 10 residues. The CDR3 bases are TGCAGTGCTGGGAGGGCAGCAGAGTACTTC. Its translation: CSAGRAAEYF.

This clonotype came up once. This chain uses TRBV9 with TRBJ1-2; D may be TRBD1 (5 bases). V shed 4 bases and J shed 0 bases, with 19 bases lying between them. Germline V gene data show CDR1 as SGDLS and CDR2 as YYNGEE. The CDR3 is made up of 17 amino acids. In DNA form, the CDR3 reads TGTGCCAGCAGCTCGGACATGGCCCACCTAGCTAACTATGGCTACACCTTC. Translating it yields CASSSDMAHLANYGYTF.

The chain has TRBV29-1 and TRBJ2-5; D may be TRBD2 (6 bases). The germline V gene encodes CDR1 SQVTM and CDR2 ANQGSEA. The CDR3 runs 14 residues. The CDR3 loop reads CSGGDSSRQETQYF. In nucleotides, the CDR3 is TGCAGTGGAGGGGACTCCTCGCGCCAAGAGACCCAGTACTTC.

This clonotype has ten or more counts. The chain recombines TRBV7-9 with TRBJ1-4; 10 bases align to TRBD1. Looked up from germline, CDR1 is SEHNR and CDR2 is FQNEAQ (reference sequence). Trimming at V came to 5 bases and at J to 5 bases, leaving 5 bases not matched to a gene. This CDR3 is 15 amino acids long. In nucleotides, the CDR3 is TGTGCCAGCAGCCCTCGGACAGGGGGAAATGAAAAACTGTTTTTT. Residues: CASSPRTGGNEKLFF.

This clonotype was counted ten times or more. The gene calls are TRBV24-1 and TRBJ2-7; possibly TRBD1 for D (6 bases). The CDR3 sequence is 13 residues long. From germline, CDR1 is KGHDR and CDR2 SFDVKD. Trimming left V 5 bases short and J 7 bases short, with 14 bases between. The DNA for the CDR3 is TGTGCCACCAGTGTGCCGGGACAAGAAGAGCAGTACTTC. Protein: CATSVPGQEEQYF.

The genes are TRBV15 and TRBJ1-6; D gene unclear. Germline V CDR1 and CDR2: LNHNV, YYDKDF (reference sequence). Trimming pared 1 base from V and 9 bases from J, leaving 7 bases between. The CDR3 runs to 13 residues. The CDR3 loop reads CATSRGGISPLHF. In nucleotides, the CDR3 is TGTGCCACCAGCAGAGGAGGGATTTCACCCCTCCACTTT.

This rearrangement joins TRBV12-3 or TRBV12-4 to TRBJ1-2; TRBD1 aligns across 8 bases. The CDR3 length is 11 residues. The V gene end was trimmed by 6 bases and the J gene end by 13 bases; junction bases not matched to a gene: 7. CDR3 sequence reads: CASSLQGDFTF. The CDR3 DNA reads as TGTGCCAGCAGCTTACAGGGGGACTTCACCTTC.

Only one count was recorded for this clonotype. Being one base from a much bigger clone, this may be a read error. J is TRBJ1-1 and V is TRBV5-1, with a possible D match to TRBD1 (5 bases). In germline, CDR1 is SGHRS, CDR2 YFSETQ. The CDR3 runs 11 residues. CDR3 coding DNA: TGCGCCAGCAGCTTCGGGGCTGACGCTTTCTTT. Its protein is CASSFGADAFF. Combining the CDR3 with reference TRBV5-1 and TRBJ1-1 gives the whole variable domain KAGVTQTPRYLIKTRGQQVTLSCSPISGHRSVSWYQQTPGQGLQFLFEYFSETQRNKGNFPGRFSGRQFSNSRSEMNVSTLELGDSALYLCASSFGADAFFGQGTRLTVV.

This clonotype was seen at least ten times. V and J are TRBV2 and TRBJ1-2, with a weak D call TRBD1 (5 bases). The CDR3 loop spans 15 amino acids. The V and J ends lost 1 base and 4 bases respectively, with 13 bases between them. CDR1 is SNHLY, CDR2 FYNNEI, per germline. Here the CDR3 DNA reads TGTGCCAGCAGTGAAGTTGACAGAAGACCCTATGGCTACACCTTC. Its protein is CASSEVDRRPYGYTF.

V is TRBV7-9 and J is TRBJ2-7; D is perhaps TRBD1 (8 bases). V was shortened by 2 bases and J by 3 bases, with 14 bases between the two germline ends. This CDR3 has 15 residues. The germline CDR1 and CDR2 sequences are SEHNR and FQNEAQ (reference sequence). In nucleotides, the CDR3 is TGTGCCAGCAGCTTAAGGGGGGGACAGGACTACGAGCAGTACTTC. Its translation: CASSLRGGQDYEQYF.

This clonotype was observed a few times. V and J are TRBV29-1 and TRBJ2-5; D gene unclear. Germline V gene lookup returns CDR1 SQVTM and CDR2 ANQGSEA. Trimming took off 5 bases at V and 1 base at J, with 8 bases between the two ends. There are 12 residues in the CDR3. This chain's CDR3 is CSVYRPQETQYF. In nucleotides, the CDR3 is TGCAGCGTTTATAGGCCCCAAGAGACCCAGTACTTC.

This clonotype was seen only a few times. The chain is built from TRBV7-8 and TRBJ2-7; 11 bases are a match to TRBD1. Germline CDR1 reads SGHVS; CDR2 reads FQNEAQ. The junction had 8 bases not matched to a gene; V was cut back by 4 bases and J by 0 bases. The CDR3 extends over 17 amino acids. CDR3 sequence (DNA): TGTGCCAGCAGCTCCTATGGACAGGGGGCAGGCTCCTACGAGCAGTACTTC. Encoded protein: CASSSYGQGAGSYEQYF.

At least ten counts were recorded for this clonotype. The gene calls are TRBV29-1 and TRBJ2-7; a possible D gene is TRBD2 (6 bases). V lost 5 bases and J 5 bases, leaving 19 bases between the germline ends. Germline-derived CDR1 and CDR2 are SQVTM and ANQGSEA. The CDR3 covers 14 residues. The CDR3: CSVRLTAGGNEQYF. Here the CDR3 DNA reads TGCAGCGTTCGATTGACAGCGGGTGGTAACGAGCAGTACTTC.

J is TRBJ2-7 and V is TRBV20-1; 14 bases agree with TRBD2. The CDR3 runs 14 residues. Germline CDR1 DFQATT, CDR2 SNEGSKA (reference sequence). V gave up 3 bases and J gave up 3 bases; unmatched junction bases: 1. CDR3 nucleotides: TGCAGTGCTAGGGGACTAGCGGGGGTCTACGAGCAGTACTTC. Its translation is CSARGLAGVYEQYF.

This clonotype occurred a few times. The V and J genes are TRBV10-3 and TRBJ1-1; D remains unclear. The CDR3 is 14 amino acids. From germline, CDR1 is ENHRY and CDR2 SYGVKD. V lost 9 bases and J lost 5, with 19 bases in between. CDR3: CAIRTDPVGTEAFF. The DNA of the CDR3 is TGTGCCATTCGGACGGACCCAGTTGGGACTGAAGCTTTCTTT.

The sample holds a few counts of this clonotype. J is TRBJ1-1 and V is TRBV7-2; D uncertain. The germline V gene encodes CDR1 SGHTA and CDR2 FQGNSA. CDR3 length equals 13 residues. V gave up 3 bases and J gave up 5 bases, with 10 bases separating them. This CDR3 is CASSFQDATEAFF. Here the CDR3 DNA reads TGTGCCAGCAGCTTTCAGGATGCGACTGAAGCTTTCTTT.